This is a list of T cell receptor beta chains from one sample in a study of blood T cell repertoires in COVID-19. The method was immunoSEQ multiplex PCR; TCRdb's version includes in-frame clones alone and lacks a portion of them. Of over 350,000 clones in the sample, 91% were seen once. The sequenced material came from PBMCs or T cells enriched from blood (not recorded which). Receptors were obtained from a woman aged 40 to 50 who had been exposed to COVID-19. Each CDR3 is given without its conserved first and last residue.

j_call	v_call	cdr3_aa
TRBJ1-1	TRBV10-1	ASRRDRGSEAF
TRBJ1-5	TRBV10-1	ASSGSGQVNQPQH
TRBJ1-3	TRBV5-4	ASSLTGRVTGRAGNTIY
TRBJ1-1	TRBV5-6	ASSRGQAWKNTEAF
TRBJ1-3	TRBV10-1	ASSESRGAYGNTIY
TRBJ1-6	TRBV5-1	ASSLSGTGYNPLH
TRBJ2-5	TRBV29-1	SVGGRGTQY
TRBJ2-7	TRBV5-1	ASSLSQGLAYEQY
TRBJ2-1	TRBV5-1	ASSSQAGAMYNEQF
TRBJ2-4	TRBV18	ASSPSGGPIDKNIQY
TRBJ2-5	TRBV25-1	ASSESGRAGETQY
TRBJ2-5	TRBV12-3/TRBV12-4	ASTTDFQETQY
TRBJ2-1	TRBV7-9	ASSFPSREGLYEQF
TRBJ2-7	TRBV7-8	ASSPGRGFGYEQY
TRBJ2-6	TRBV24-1	ATSEGGQGPSGANVLT
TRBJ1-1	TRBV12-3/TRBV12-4	ASIGQLNTEAF
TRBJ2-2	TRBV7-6	ASSLASSGGADGELF
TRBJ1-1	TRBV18	ASSPRQANTEAF
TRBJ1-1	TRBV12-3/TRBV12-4	ASSLGRGTEAF
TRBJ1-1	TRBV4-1	ASSRGQGAGAF
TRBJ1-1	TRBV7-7	ASIESRGNTEAF
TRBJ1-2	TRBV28	ASSATGTPDYGYT
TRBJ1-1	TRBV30	AWSDGLNTEAF
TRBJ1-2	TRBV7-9	ASSSIQGSGAYGYT
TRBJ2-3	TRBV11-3	ASSSRSDTQY
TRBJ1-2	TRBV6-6	ASSAATGATRRGYT
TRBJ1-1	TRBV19	ASSITALNTEAF
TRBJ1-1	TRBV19	ASSLLGQPNTEAF
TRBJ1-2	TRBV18	ASSPGSMRVEDYGYT
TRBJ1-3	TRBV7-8	ASSSWSGLSGNTIY
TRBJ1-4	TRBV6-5	ASSYSPGFEKLF
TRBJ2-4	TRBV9	ASSPSDGGGVKY
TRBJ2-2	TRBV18	ASSPEPRRGELF
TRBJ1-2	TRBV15	ATSRGDRVEGYT
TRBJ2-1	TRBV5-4	ASSLPTGNYNEQF
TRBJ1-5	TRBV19	ASSMRTSNQPQH
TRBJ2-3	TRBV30	AWSPGGLDTQY
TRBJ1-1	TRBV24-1	ATSDSTGLTEAF
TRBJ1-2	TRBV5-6	ASSFGQDYGYT
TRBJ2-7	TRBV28	ASRSQDGSSYEQY